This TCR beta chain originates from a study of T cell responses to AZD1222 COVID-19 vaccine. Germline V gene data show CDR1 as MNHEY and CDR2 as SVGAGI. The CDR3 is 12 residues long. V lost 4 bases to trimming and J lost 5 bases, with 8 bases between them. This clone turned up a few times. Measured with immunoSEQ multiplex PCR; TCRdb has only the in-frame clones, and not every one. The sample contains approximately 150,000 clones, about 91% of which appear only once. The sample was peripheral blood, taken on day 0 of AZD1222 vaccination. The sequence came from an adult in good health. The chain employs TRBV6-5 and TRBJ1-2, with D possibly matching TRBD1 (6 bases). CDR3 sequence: CASSSTGYGYTF. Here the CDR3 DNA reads TGTGCCAGCAGTTCAACAGGGTATGGCTACACCTTC.